This T cell receptor beta chain was captured by sequencing in a study of cytomegalovirus exposure and HLA in healthy donors. On the study more broadly: Out of 398 genotyped donors, around 80% belonged to the Caucasian-associated ancestry cluster. Whole-study findings and limits: Later on, a genetic analysis was performed. It linked a missense variant in DCLRE1C with V- and J-gene trimming of TCR beta.

With regard to this clone: What it binds is unknown.

Germline V lookup: CDR1 LNHDA, CDR2 SQIVND (reference sequence). This CDR3 comprises 14 residues. V was trimmed by 9 bases and J by 2 bases, leaving 16 bases between them. The PCR used 60 Vbeta and 13 Jbeta primers. Repertoires were generated with immunoSEQ multiplex PCR, while TCRdb's copy carries only in-frame clones and drops some. Among about 170,000 clones listed, 80% to 90% were seen once. This chain uses TRBV19 with TRBJ1-1; weak D call: TRBD1 (6 bases). The clonotype comes from a woman aged 18-29 years in good health and CMV-seronegative. The sequenced sample was PBMCs. The CDR3 region has the DNA TGTGCCAGCAATCGAGGACAGACTAACACTGAAGCTTTCTTT. Residues: CASNRGQTNTEAFF.